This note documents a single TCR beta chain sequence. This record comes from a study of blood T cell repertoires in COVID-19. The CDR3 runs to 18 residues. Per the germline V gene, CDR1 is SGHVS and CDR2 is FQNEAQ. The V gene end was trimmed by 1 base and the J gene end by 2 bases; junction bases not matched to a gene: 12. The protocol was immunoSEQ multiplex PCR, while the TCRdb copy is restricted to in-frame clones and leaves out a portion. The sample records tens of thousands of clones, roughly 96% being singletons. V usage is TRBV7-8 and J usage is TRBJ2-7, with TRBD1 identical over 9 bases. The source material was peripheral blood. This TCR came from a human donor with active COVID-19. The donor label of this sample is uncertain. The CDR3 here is CASSLGRPTGGHTYEQYF. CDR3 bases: TGTGCCAGCAGCTTAGGAAGACCAACAGGGGGCCATACCTACGAGCAGTACTTC.